This TCR beta chain was recovered during a study of T cells in Graves' hyperthyroidism and ophthalmopathy. The study's findings and limits: Blood also carried most thyroid clonotypes expanded above 0.001.

Ten or more counts support this clonotype. What it binds is not known. Calling Graves' hyperthyroidism stable meant ophthalmopathy did not progress within 18 months. Patients aged 18 to 65 with hyperthyroidism were newly diagnosed, with duration under 2 months. Pregnant or lactating patients were excluded, as were those with uncontrolled infection or other autoimmune disease. There were TCR beta CDR3 regions amplified from RNA transcripts. The TCR CDR3 first-round RT-PCR relied on the HTBI primer set. TCRdb reanalysed the multiplex PCR reads using MiXCR and keeps one entry per CDR3 protein. The sample gives approximately 600,000 distinct CDR3 sequences, around 15% of which show up once; approximately 3.9% is in the top ten. Deletions cut 5 bases from V and 2 bases from J, with 15 bases between. The CDR3 is 15 residues long. The V gene's germline CDR1 is MNHNS and CDR2 SASEGT.

The sequence derives from a woman in her thirties with Graves' hyperthyroidism. The sample consisted of blood. V gene TRBV6-1 combines with J gene TRBJ1-1; a weak D match, TRBD1 (6 bases). CDR3 amino acids: CASSLQTGLNTEAFF. CDR3 in DNA: TGTGCCAGCAGTCTTCAGACAGGCCTTAACACTGAAGCTTTCTTT.